Presented here are 14 T cell receptor beta chains from one specimen sequenced in a study of cytomegalovirus exposure and HLA in healthy donors. Primers: 60 Vbeta forward and 13 Jbeta reverse. The repertoire was sequenced with immunoSEQ multiplex PCR; TCRdb's copy has only in-frame clones and lacks some. The table for this sample gives 50,000 to 60,000 clones. Sequencing was done on a sample of PBMCs. These receptors were obtained from a woman aged 45-60 years in good health and CMV-seropositive.

The CDR3 here is CASSTLRGSGELFF. The CDR3 DNA follows: TGTGCCAGTAGTACTTTGCGAGGGTCCGGGGAGCTGTTTTTT. The chain uses TRBV19 and TRBJ2-2; D perhaps matches TRBD2 (5 bases). Germline V gene sequence: CDR1 LNHDA, CDR2 SQIVND (reference sequence). This CDR3 contains 14 residues. Trimming removed 4 bases at V and 6 bases at J, with 12 bases between.

V usage is TRBV7-9 and J usage is TRBJ2-5; 10 bases map to TRBD2. Germline-derived CDR1 and CDR2 are SEHNR and FQNEAQ (reference sequence). CDR3 length: 15 amino acids. The junction had 6 bases not matched to a gene; V was cut back by 3 bases and J by 5 bases. The CDR3 sequence is CASSFTSGNSETQYF. The CDR3 coding sequence is TGTGCCAGCAGCTTTACTAGCGGGAATTCGGAGACCCAGTACTTC.

The J gene is TRBJ1-3, the V gene TRBV2; 9 bases line up with TRBD1. The V and J ends lost 4 bases and 4 bases, in that order; junction bases with no gene match: 11. The CDR3 length is 17 residues. The germline V gene encodes CDR1 SNHLY and CDR2 FYNNEI. The CDR3 DNA reads as TGTGCCAGCAGTGGAGGACAGGGGAGGGATAGGGGAAACACCATATATTTT. Translated, it gives CASSGGQGRDRGNTIYF.

CDR3 sequence reads: CASSFQGGGEQYF. The CDR3 DNA is TGTGCCAGCAGTTTCCAGGGAGGAGGGGAGCAGTACTTC. The chain uses TRBV27 and TRBJ2-7; possible D gene TRBD2, 6 bases. Germline CDR1 MNHEY, CDR2 SMNVEV (reference sequence). This CDR3 is 13 amino acids long. Trimming left V 3 bases short and J 7 bases short, with 13 bases between.

The rearrangement uses TRBV11-2 and TRBJ1-6; D unresolved. V lost 5 bases and J lost 6, with 11 bases in between. CDR1 SGHAT and CDR2 FQNNGV come from the germline V gene. The CDR3 sequence is 14 residues long. The CDR3 coding sequence is TGTGCCAGCAGCCAGGCGGGCAGTAATTCACCCCTCCACTTT. It yields the protein CASSQAGSNSPLHF.

The gene calls are TRBV5-4 and TRBJ2-7; no definite D call. Germline CDR1 SGHNT, CDR2 YYREEE (reference sequence). With 0 bases removed from V and 3 bases from J, the gap between germline ends came to 4 bases. CDR3 length: 12 residues. CDR3 coding DNA: TGTGCCAGCAGCTTGGATCGCTACGAGCAGTACTTC. Translation gives CASSLDRYEQYF.

For this clone: Other DNA sequences in this sample translate to the same CDR3. V and J are TRBV6-5 and TRBJ1-4; D call uncertain. The CDR3 sequence is 12 residues long. Trimming left V 8 bases short and J 8 bases short, with 12 bases between. Germline V gene data show CDR1 as MNHEY and CDR2 as SVGAGI. The DNA of the CDR3 is TGTGCCAGCTCTACGGGGTGGGAAAAACTGTTTTTT. Its protein product is CASSTGWEKLFF.

The J gene is TRBJ1-3, the V gene TRBV18; D is ambiguous. V was cut by 0 bases and J by 0 bases, with 12 bases left in between. This CDR3 is built from 17 residues. Germline assignment: CDR1 KGHSH and CDR2 LQKENI. The CDR3 spells CASSPPVTLISGNTIYF. The CDR3 DNA is TGTGCCAGCTCACCACCGGTGACTCTGATCTCTGGAAACACCATATATTTT.

The V gene is TRBV6-1, the J gene TRBJ1-1; tentatively, D is TRBD1 (6 bases). Germline CDR1 MNHNS, CDR2 SASEGT. Trimming took 0 bases from V and 5 from J, leaving 16 bases between them. The CDR3 length is 16 residues. CDR3 region: CASSEALGRGRTEAFF. Here the CDR3 DNA reads TGTGCCAGCAGTGAAGCGCTTGGCAGGGGTCGTACTGAAGCTTTCTTT.

V and J are TRBV10-2 and TRBJ2-7; D is perhaps TRBD2 (6 bases). Per the germline V gene, CDR1 is WSHSY and CDR2 is SAAADI. CDR3 length: 12 residues. Trimming took off 4 bases at V and 4 bases at J, with 8 bases between the two ends. This chain's CDR3 is CASSVGGYEQYF. In nucleotides, the CDR3 is TGCGCCAGCAGTGTGGGGGGATACGAGCAGTACTTC.

This rearrangement joins TRBV5-1 to TRBJ1-4; D not resolved. This CDR3 comprises 14 residues. The germline V gene encodes CDR1 SGHRS and CDR2 YFSETQ. Trimming left V 1 base short and J 2 bases short, with 6 bases between. The CDR3 bases are TGCGCCAGCAGCTTGAGAGAGACTAATGAAAAACTGTTTTTT. It encodes CASSLRETNEKLFF. The full variable domain, in which reference TRBV5-1 and TRBJ1-4 provide the parts outside the CDR3, is KAGVTQTPRYLIKTRGQQVTLSCSPISGHRSVSWYQQTPGQGLQFLFEYFSETQRNKGNFPGRFSGRQFSNSRSEMNVSTLELGDSALYLCASSLRETNEKLFFGSGTQLSVL.

This sequence joins TRBV15 and TRBJ2-1; 9 positions match TRBD1. The CDR3 contains 14 residues. Per the germline V gene, CDR1 is LNHNV and CDR2 is YYDKDF (reference sequence). After removal of 1 base from V and 12 bases from J, the junction contained 7 bases not matched to a gene. CDR3 coding DNA: TGTGCCACCAGCAGAGCGGGGACAGGGCCGGGGCAGTTCTTC. It encodes CATSRAGTGPGQFF.

The chain is built from TRBV6-5 and TRBJ1-2; 7 nucleotides align to TRBD1. This CDR3 region has 13 residues. Germline V gives CDR1 MNHEY, CDR2 SVGAGI. V shed 6 bases and J 8 bases; nucleotides not matched to a gene: 9. The CDR3 coding sequence is TGTGCCAGCAGAAGGGACAGATGGGGGGGCTACACCTTC. It is translated as CASRRDRWGGYTF.

The chain couples TRBV11-3 to TRBJ2-1; 9 positions match TRBD2. CDR3 length: 14 residues. The V gene's germline CDR1 is SGHNT and CDR2 YENEEA. V was pared by 5 bases and J by 5 bases, with 4 bases of the junction left unmatched. CDR3: CASSRRTSDNEQFF. The CDR3 bases are TGTGCCAGCAGCCGTCGGACTAGCGACAATGAGCAGTTCTTC.